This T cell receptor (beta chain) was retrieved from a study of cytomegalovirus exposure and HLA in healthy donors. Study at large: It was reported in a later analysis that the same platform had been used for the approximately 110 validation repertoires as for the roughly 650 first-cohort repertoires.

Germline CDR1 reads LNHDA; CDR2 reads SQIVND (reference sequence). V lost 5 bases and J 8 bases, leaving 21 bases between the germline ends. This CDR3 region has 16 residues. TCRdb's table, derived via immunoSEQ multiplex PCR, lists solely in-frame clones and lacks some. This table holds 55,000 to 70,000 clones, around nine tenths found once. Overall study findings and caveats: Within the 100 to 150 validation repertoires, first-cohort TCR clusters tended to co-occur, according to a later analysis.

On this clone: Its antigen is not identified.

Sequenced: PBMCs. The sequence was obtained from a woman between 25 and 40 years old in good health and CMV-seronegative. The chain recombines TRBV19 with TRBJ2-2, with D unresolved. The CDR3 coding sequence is TGTGCCAGTAGTCCTCTCGGCGACGGTATGGAGGGGGAGCTGTTTTTT. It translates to CASSPLGDGMEGELFF.